Shown below are 6 T cell receptor beta chains from a single sample sequenced in a study of a mutant IDH1 vaccine in newly diagnosed glioma. Specified time point: week 11, during vaccination. Alongside topical imiquimod, each dose of vaccine comprised 300 ug of mutant IDH1 20-mer peptide. For these receptors, no antigen is known. This table comes from immunoSEQ multiplex PCR, and its TCRdb copy is limited to in-frame clones, with some not included. The data hold 38,000 or so clones, with 75% to 85% observed a single time. Sequences were derived from peripheral blood mononuclear cells (PBMCs), sampled from a glioma patient whose treatment included an IDH1 peptide vaccine. These receptors all stem from a woman younger than 45 with glioma. Some clones in this sample may be carry-over from other donors' samples.

The V call is TRBV11-3, the J call TRBJ1-2; D call uncertain. The CDR3 loop spans 14 amino acids. V lost 4 bases, J lost 2 bases, and 11 bases lay in between. The V gene's germline CDR1 is SGHNT and CDR2 YENEEA. Here the CDR3 reads CASSWRTTNYGYTF. CDR3 DNA sequence: TGTGCCAGCAGCTGGAGAACAACAAACTATGGCTACACCTTC.

The V and J genes are TRBV6-5 and TRBJ1-4; D unresolved. Trimming pared 4 bases from V and 0 bases from J, leaving 9 bases between. CDR1 is MNHEY and CDR2 is SVGAGI in the germline V gene. The CDR3 has 15 residues. The CDR3 protein is CASSLQFATNEKLFF. CDR3 nucleotide sequence: TGTGCCAGCAGTTTACAGTTTGCAACTAATGAAAAACTGTTTTTT.

The chain joins TRBV5-5 to TRBJ1-1; weak D call: TRBD1 (6 bases). CDR3 length: 13 amino acids. CDR1 SGHKS and CDR2 YYEKEE come from the germline V gene (reference sequence). Trimming stripped 6 bases from V and 6 bases from J, with 15 bases between. CDR3 region: CASKGHRDAEAFF. The CDR3, as DNA: TGTGCCAGCAAGGGACACCGGGACGCTGAAGCTTTCTTT.

The chain couples TRBV27 to TRBJ2-7, with 13 positions matching TRBD2. The V and J ends lost 5 bases and 3 bases, in that order; junction bases with no gene match: 7. The CDR3 contains 16 residues. CDR1 and CDR2 from the germline V gene are MNHEY and SMNVEV (reference sequence). The CDR3 sequence: CASSLWTSGGFYEQYF. The CDR3 DNA sequence: TGTGCCAGCAGTCTCTGGACTAGCGGGGGCTTCTACGAGCAGTACTTC.

CDR3 DNA: TGTGCCAGTCTACAGGGGCTAGGTGAAAAACTGTTTTTT. It encodes CASLQGLGEKLFF. The chain carries TRBV19 and TRBJ1-4; 7 bases agree with TRBD1. The CDR3 totals 13 residues. The V segment lost 8 bases and the J segment 7 bases; nucleotides outside the gene matches: 7. Germline V lookup: CDR1 LNHDA, CDR2 SQIVND (reference sequence).

This clone was counted a single time. This chain connects TRBV9 to TRBJ2-7; TRBD1 matches 10 bases. V lost 4 bases and J lost 2; bases outside the gene matches: 6. CDR1 and CDR2 from the germline V gene are SGDLS and YYNGEE. The CDR3 is 15 amino acids. CDR3 loop: CASSPGTGAPYEQYF. The CDR3 nucleotides are TGTGCCAGCAGCCCAGGGACAGGGGCGCCCTACGAGCAGTACTTC. The variable domain in full, completed from reference TRBV9 and TRBJ2-7, reads DSGVTQTPKHLITATGQRVTLRCSPRSGDLSVYWYQQSLDQGLQFLIQYYNGEERAKGNILERFSAQQFPDLHSELNLSSLELGDSALYFCASSPGTGAPYEQYFGPGTRLTVT.